The 26 T cell receptor beta chains reported below all come from one sample, sequenced in a study of PD-1 blockade in classical Hodgkin lymphoma (dated by TCRdb to 2018 to 2021). The sample's time point label is to be understood as: cycle 1 day 1 (C1D1), immediately before nivolumab initiation. Every trial patient had relapsed following autologous stem cell transplantation, and prior brentuximab vedotin exposure was what differed among cohorts A, B and C. Library prep was done by the immunoSEQ multiplex PCR assay. The source is immuneACCESS, and TCRdb retained only in-frame sequences with V and J called. Part of the clones is not carried over; for the studies checked, unresolved V genes explain less than half of this, and the remainder is unexplained. Here the sample has approximately 6,700 clones; roughly four fifths occur a single time. The ten largest clones take up 30% to 40% of the sample. This sample comprised peripheral blood mononuclear cells (PBMCs), obtained at baseline. The origin of the receptors is a human donor with classical Hodgkin lymphoma.

The J gene is TRBJ2-7, the V gene TRBV6-6, with 9 nucleotides matching TRBD1. This CDR3 is built from 13 residues. Germline loops: CDR1 MNHNY, CDR2 SVGAGI (reference sequence). Losses at the gene ends were 6 bases for V and 4 bases for J; bases not matched to a gene: 4. The CDR3 loop is CASRGQGSYEQYF. DNA for the CDR3: TGTGCCAGCAGGGGACAGGGATCTTACGAGCAGTACTTC.

The J gene is TRBJ1-4, the V gene TRBV28; D remains ambiguous. This CDR3 spans 18 amino acids. CDR1 is MDHEN and CDR2 is SYDVKM in the germline V gene. The germline V and J ends were trimmed by 6 bases and 0 bases, with 20 bases remaining between them. The CDR3 DNA reads TGTGCCAGCAGCTCCCCCCCGTGGAGATTGGCAACTAATGAAAAACTGTTTTTT. Protein: CASSSPPWRLATNEKLFF.

CDR3 in amino acids: CASSSAGATDTQYF. The CDR3 DNA is TGTGCCAGCAGCTCAGCGGGGGCCACAGATACGCAGTATTTT. The chain links TRBV13 to TRBJ2-3, with 8 bases aligning to TRBD2. The trim removed 4 bases at V and 2 bases at J, leaving 2 bases unmatched. The CDR3 length is 14 residues. Germline V CDR1 and CDR2: PRHDT, FYEKMQ (reference sequence).

The chain employs TRBV6-1 and TRBJ2-7; D is perhaps TRBD1 (6 bases). Germline V gives CDR1 MNHNS, CDR2 SASEGT. Trimming left V 7 bases short and J 2 bases short, with 12 bases between. CDR3 size: 13 residues. CDR3 nucleotides: TGTGCCAGCACCGACAGGTCCCCCTACGAGCAGTACTTC. Amino acids: CASTDRSPYEQYF.

The chain employs TRBV6-1 and TRBJ1-3; TRBD1 is a possible D gene (6 bases). The CDR3 contains 13 residues. Germline assignment: CDR1 MNHNS and CDR2 SASEGT. With 6 bases removed from V and 2 bases from J, the gap between germline ends came to 8 bases. CDR3 protein: CASRDSTGNTIYF. The DNA of the CDR3 is TGTGCCAGCAGGGACAGCACTGGAAACACCATATATTTT.

The rearrangement uses TRBV7-9 and TRBJ2-2, with 9 bases identical to TRBD1. The CDR3 is 15 amino acids. The germline V gene encodes CDR1 SEHNR and CDR2 FQNEAQ (reference sequence). V shed 5 bases and J 6 bases; nucleotides not matched to a gene: 7. CDR3 nucleotide sequence: TGTGCCAGCAGCCCCGGGACAGGGACGGCCGGGGAGCTGTTTTTT. Translating it yields CASSPGTGTAGELFF.

V and J are TRBV27 and TRBJ2-1; 7 nucleotides match TRBD1. CDR1 and CDR2 (germline): MNHEY, SMNVEV (reference sequence). This CDR3 is built from 15 residues. The V gene end was trimmed by 6 bases and the J gene end by 0 bases; junction bases not matched to a gene: 5. CDR3 residues: CASSSDRSSYNEQFF. CDR3 DNA: TGTGCCAGCAGCTCGGACAGGAGCTCCTACAATGAGCAGTTCTTC.

The chain carries TRBV28 and TRBJ1-4; 7 bases align to TRBD1. Germline V gene lookup returns CDR1 MDHEN and CDR2 SYDVKM. With 2 bases clipped from V and 8 bases from J, the junction kept 5 bases outside the gene matches. This CDR3 has 14 amino acids. CDR3 sequence reads: CASSLGGQMEKLFF. CDR3 sequence (DNA): TGTGCCAGCAGTTTAGGGGGACAGATGGAAAAACTGTTTTTT. Drawing the rest from reference TRBV28 and TRBJ1-4, the complete variable domain is DVKVTQSSRYLVKRTGEKVFLECVQDMDHENMFWYRQDPGLGLRLIYFSYDVKMKEKGDIPEGYSVSREKKERFSLILESASTNQTSMYLCASSLGGQMEKLFFGSGTQLSVL.

The V call is TRBV19, the J call TRBJ2-1; D unresolved. V dropped 5 bases and J dropped 4 bases, with 9 bases sitting between them. Germline V gene lookup returns CDR1 LNHDA and CDR2 SQIVND (reference sequence). This CDR3 comprises 13 residues. CDR3 DNA sequence: TGTGCCAGTAGTTTCCGGATTTACAATGAGCAGTTCTTC. Translating it yields CASSFRIYNEQFF.

V and J are TRBV6-6 and TRBJ1-1; perhaps TRBD1 as D (5 bases). V was trimmed by 5 bases and J by 6 bases, leaving 10 bases between them. CDR3 length equals 12 residues. Looked up from germline, CDR1 is MNHNY and CDR2 is SVGAGI (reference sequence). CDR3 sequence (DNA): TGTGCCAGCAGTGCTGGGGGAGCTGAAGCTTTCTTT. Amino acids: CASSAGGAEAFF.

In DNA, the CDR3 is TGTGCCAGCAGACCAGCGATCTCCTACGAGCAGTACTTC. It yields the protein CASRPAISYEQYF. V is TRBV6-1 and J is TRBJ2-7; D is uncertain. The length of the CDR3 is 13 residues. Germline-derived CDR1 and CDR2 are MNHNS and SASEGT. The V end lost 6 bases, the J end lost 0 bases, and 9 bases lay between the germline ends.

Only a few counts were recorded for this clone. The chain has TRBV7-9 and TRBJ2-3; 13 bases align to TRBD2. Germline CDR1 SEHNR, CDR2 FQNEAQ (reference sequence). The CDR3 sequence is 17 residues long. The ends lost 7 bases at V and 3 bases at J; junction bases unmatched: 10. CDR3 bases: TGTGCCAGCACGATGGGACTAGCGGGAAAAGGGACAGATACGCAGTATTTT. This sequence encodes CASTMGLAGKGTDTQYF.

The chain is built from TRBV18 and TRBJ1-1; TRBD1 is a possible D gene (6 bases). Germline V gene sequence: CDR1 KGHSH, CDR2 LQKENI. The CDR3 contains 14 residues. The V gene lost 2 bases and the J gene lost 2 bases, with 9 bases spanning the gap. For the CDR3, the DNA is TGTGCCAGCTCACCAATCAGGGGCAACACTGAAGCTTTCTTT. Amino acids: CASSPIRGNTEAFF. The full variable domain, its missing parts supplied by reference TRBV18 and TRBJ1-1, is NAGVMQNPRHLVRRRGQEARLRCSPMKGHSHVYWYRQLPEEGLKFMVYLQKENIIDESGMPKERFSAEFPKEGPSILRIQQVVRGDSAAYFCASSPIRGNTEAFFGQGTRLTVV.

The chain couples TRBV5-4 to TRBJ2-5; 14 bases match TRBD2. This CDR3 comprises 15 residues. Per germline, CDR1 SGHNT and CDR2 YYREEE (reference sequence). Losses at the gene ends were 5 bases for V and 4 bases for J; bases not matched to a gene: 4. The CDR3, as DNA: TGTGCCAGCAGGCGACTAGCGGGAGGGGCAGAGACCCAGTACTTC. It translates to CASRRLAGGAETQYF.

The rearrangement uses TRBV29-1 and TRBJ2-1; TRBD2 might be the D (5 bases). The length of the CDR3 is 10 residues. The V gene's germline CDR1 is SQVTM and CDR2 ANQGSEA. The ends were cut back, 4 bases at V and 9 bases at J, with 7 bases in the middle. Written as DNA, the CDR3 is TGCAGCGTTGGGGGAGTTGAGCAGTTCTTC. It yields the protein CSVGGVEQFF.

The gene calls are TRBV11-2 and TRBJ1-2, with 9 nucleotides matching TRBD1. This CDR3 has 14 amino acids. Germline CDR1 reads SGHAT; CDR2 reads FQNNGV. After removal of 5 bases from V and 5 bases from J, the junction contained 6 bases not matched to a gene. The CDR3: CASSLTGGFYGYTF. CDR3 sequence (DNA): TGTGCCAGCAGCCTGACAGGGGGTTTTTATGGCTACACCTTC.

The chain is built from TRBV7-9 and TRBJ1-3, with D possibly TRBD1 on 5 matching bases. Trimming pared 9 bases from V and 0 bases from J, leaving 6 bases between. Germline values: CDR1 SEHNR, CDR2 FQNEAQ (reference sequence). The CDR3 is 12 residues long. CDR3 region: CASGGSGNTIYF. DNA for the CDR3: TGTGCCAGTGGGGGCTCTGGAAACACCATATATTTT.

This chain uses TRBV27 with TRBJ2-2, with D possibly being TRBD2 (5 bases). This CDR3 comprises 15 residues. Deletions cut 3 bases from V and 6 bases from J, with 14 bases between. The V gene's germline CDR1 is MNHEY and CDR2 SMNVEV (reference sequence). CDR3 nucleotide sequence: TGTGCCAGCAGTTTTAATGAGGGCGCGGCCGGGGAGCTGTTTTTT. Amino acids: CASSFNEGAAGELFF.

This clone was seen only once. The chain employs TRBV5-1 and TRBJ2-5, with TRBD2 matching 7 bases. V lost 2 bases and J lost 4; bases outside the gene matches: 5. CDR3 length: 14 amino acids. Germline CDR1 and CDR2: SGHRS and YFSETQ. CDR3 protein: CASSLKGGGETQYF. The CDR3 DNA sequence: TGCGCCAGCAGCTTAAAGGGCGGGGGAGAGACCCAGTACTTC.

The chain links TRBV28 to TRBJ2-3; 8 bases are shared with TRBD2. This CDR3 is built from 16 residues. The junction had 10 bases not matched to a gene; V was cut back by 2 bases and J by 6 bases. Germline CDR1 and CDR2: MDHEN and SYDVKM. CDR3 amino acids: CASSLIGSGGSDTQYF. The CDR3 bases are TGTGCCAGCAGTTTAATTGGAAGCGGGGGTTCGGATACGCAGTATTTT. Full variable domain (rest looked up from reference TRBV28 and TRBJ2-3): DVKVTQSSRYLVKRTGEKVFLECVQDMDHENMFWYRQDPGLGLRLIYFSYDVKMKEKGDIPEGYSVSREKKERFSLILESASTNQTSMYLCASSLIGSGGSDTQYFGPGTRLTVL.

This chain links TRBV7-8 with TRBJ1-1; a possible D gene is TRBD1 (5 bases). The V gene lost 4 bases and the J gene lost 1 base, with 19 bases spanning the gap. This CDR3 comprises 17 residues. CDR1 is SGHVS and CDR2 is FQNEAQ in the germline V gene. This chain's CDR3 is CASSSSRQSFGNTEAFF. The CDR3, as DNA: TGTGCCAGCAGCTCCAGCAGACAGAGTTTTGGGAACACTGAAGCTTTCTTT.

In its sample, this clone was seen once. The rearrangement uses TRBV5-1 and TRBJ2-1; no clear D gene. From germline, CDR1 is SGHRS and CDR2 YFSETQ. The CDR3 sequence is 14 residues long. The germline V and J ends were trimmed by 0 bases and 5 bases, with 9 bases remaining between them. This chain's CDR3 is CASSLEAVNNEQFF. The CDR3, as DNA: TGCGCCAGCAGCTTGGAGGCAGTTAACAATGAGCAGTTCTTC.

This clone was seen a few times. The chain is built from TRBV27 and TRBJ2-1, with TRBD2 matching over 11 bases. J lost 10 bases, V lost 8 bases, and 10 bases had no gene match. This CDR3 has 14 residues. CDR1 MNHEY and CDR2 SMNVEV come from the germline V gene (reference sequence). CDR3 amino acids: CASSTSGSGKEQFF. The CDR3 DNA is TGTGCCAGCTCTACTAGCGGGAGTGGGAAGGAGCAGTTCTTC.

J is TRBJ2-2 and V is TRBV4-2; 7 bases are shared with TRBD2. The trim removed 4 bases at V and 4 bases at J, leaving 9 bases unmatched. Germline loops: CDR1 LGHNA, CDR2 YNFKEQ. The CDR3 spans 16 residues. For the CDR3, the DNA is TGTGCCAGCAGCCCCCTTGCGGGAGTTAGCACCGGGGAGCTGTTTTTT. It encodes CASSPLAGVSTGELFF.

This clone has just one count. The V call is TRBV6-1, the J call TRBJ2-7; D is unresolved. V lost 2 bases and J lost 4, with 12 bases in between. The germline CDR1 and CDR2 sequences are MNHNS and SASEGT. The CDR3 spans 14 residues. The CDR3 DNA reads as TGTGCCAGCAGTGAATCGGCCAGACCATACGAGCAGTACTTC. This gives the protein CASSESARPYEQYF.

The rearrangement uses TRBV27 and TRBJ1-1; D unresolved. Germline assignment: CDR1 MNHEY and CDR2 SMNVEV (reference sequence). The CDR3 has 13 residues. Deletions cut 8 bases from V and 3 bases from J, with 13 bases between. The CDR3 coding sequence is TGTGCCAGCGGGCTTAGGGCGGACACTGAAGCTTTCTTT. As protein: CASGLRADTEAFF.